The T cell receptor (beta chain) described here comes from a study of T cells in localized non-small cell lung cancer. Study observations and caveats: Adjacent uninvolved lung tissue had the highest T cell clonality, exceeding tumor. One tumor region alone was sequenced, and heterogeneity therefore remains possible.

TCRdb's table, derived via immunoSEQ multiplex PCR, lists solely in-frame clones and lacks some. The repertoire holds about 51,000 clones, roughly 79% seen once, with 15% to 20% in the top ten. The germline V gene has CDR1 SGHTA and CDR2 FQGNSA. The V gene lost 0 bases and the J gene lost 4 bases, with 12 bases spanning the gap. CDR3 length: 15 amino acids. A note on this clone: Its cognate antigen is unknown.

Sequencing used peripheral blood mononuclear cells, obtained before any cancer treatment. The receptor comes from a man aged 40 to 70 with stage III lung adenocarcinoma. V is TRBV7-2 and J is TRBJ2-5, with D perhaps matching TRBD1 (6 bases). The CDR3 DNA reads as TGTGCCAGCAGCTTAGCTAGGGGGATCGGAGAGACCCAGTACTTC. Amino acid sequence: CASSLARGIGETQYF.